The 3 T cell receptor beta chains below were found in one sample sequenced in a study of blood T cell repertoires in COVID-19. TCRdb's copy holds only in-frame clones and misses some; the assay was immunoSEQ multiplex PCR. Among roughly 250,000 clones, under 90% were seen once, and the ten largest hold 8% to 9.5%. Sequencing input: peripheral blood. Receptors were obtained from a human donor in a cohort sampled during active COVID-19.

The chain has TRBV29-1 and TRBJ2-3; D unresolved. The CDR3 runs 15 residues. With 5 bases removed from V and 4 bases from J, the gap between germline ends came to 19 bases. Germline V gives CDR1 SQVTM, CDR2 ANQGSEA. CDR3 sequence reads: CSVNPDTVGADTQYF. The CDR3 bases are TGCAGCGTTAACCCTGACACAGTGGGCGCAGATACGCAGTATTTT.

The V and J genes are TRBV27 and TRBJ2-7, with D possibly being TRBD1 (6 bases). Germline V gives CDR1 MNHEY, CDR2 SMNVEV (reference sequence). The CDR3 extends over 14 amino acids. V lost 2 bases and J 6 bases, leaving 14 bases between the germline ends. CDR3 coding DNA: TGTGCCAGCAGTTTAATTGGGGGCTCTGCCGAGCAGTACTTC. As protein: CASSLIGGSAEQYF.

The chain recombines TRBV5-4 with TRBJ2-5; D gene uncertain. In germline, CDR1 is SGHNT, CDR2 YYREEE (reference sequence). The CDR3 totals 11 residues. V was clipped by 4 bases and J by 3 bases, with 4 bases between them. DNA of the CDR3: TGTGCCAGCAGCCGTGAAGAGACCCAGTACTTC. Its protein is CASSREETQYF.